Presented here are 6 T cell receptor beta chains from one specimen sequenced in a study of cytomegalovirus exposure and HLA in healthy donors. 60 Vbeta and 13 Jbeta primers were used in PCR. TCRdb's table, derived via immunoSEQ multiplex PCR, lists solely in-frame clones and lacks some. The sample has over 90,000 clones, roughly 80% seen once. Specimen: PBMCs. These receptors came from a man aged 45-60 years in good health and CMV-seropositive.

This clone was seen a single time. This chain links TRBV6-6 with TRBJ2-1; 7 positions match TRBD1. This CDR3 contains 16 residues. Trimming cost V 5 bases and J 7 bases; bases outside gene matches: 14. Germline CDR1 is MNHNY and CDR2 is SVGAGI (reference sequence). The CDR3 loop reads CASSKHQGQGVNEQFF. Here the CDR3 DNA reads TGTGCCAGCAGTAAACATCAAGGGCAGGGGGTGAATGAGCAGTTCTTC.

The gene calls are TRBV7-3 and TRBJ1-6, with 8 nucleotides matching TRBD1. The CDR3 length is 14 residues. V shed 5 bases, J shed 8 bases, and the junction held 5 bases outside the gene matches. CDR1 is SGHTA and CDR2 is FQGTGA in the germline V gene. CDR3 sequence (DNA): TGTGCCAGCAGCGTCGGACAGGGTTATTCACCCCTCCACTTT. As protein: CASSVGQGYSPLHF.

This CDR3 is CASSGAGTDNEKLFF. DNA for the CDR3: TGTGCCAGCAGCGGGGCGGGGACCGATAATGAAAAACTGTTTTTT. The chain is built from TRBV28 and TRBJ1-4; D possibly corresponds to TRBD1 (5 bases). Germline values: CDR1 MDHEN, CDR2 SYDVKM. Trimming stripped 6 bases from V and 4 bases from J, with 15 bases between. This CDR3 is 15 amino acids long.

Details on this clone: The junction shows a germline mismatch at one end, possibly a read error. The chain has TRBV5-8 and TRBJ2-5, with 7 positions matching TRBD2. CDR1 SGHTS and CDR2 YDEGEE come from the germline V gene. The CDR3 extends over 16 amino acids. The CDR3 reads CASSLGLSGDQEAQYF. For the CDR3, the DNA is TGTGCCAGCAGCTTGGGATTAAGCGGGGACCAAGAGGCCCAGTACTTC.

The chain carries TRBV28 and TRBJ2-4; TRBD1 matches 9 bases. This CDR3 spans 15 amino acids. Germline V CDR1 and CDR2: MDHEN, SYDVKM. The ends lost 7 bases at V and 0 bases at J; junction bases unmatched: 4. CDR3 DNA: TGTGCCAGCATGGAGGACAGGGGAGCCAAAAACATTCAGTACTTC. Translating it yields CASMEDRGAKNIQYF.

This clone has only one observation. The rearrangement uses TRBV15 and TRBJ1-1; the D gene is possibly TRBD1 (6 bases). This CDR3 comprises 15 residues. Germline lookup yields CDR1 LNHNV and CDR2 YYDKDF (reference sequence). V lost 3 bases to trimming and J lost 5 bases, with 16 bases between them. The CDR3 coding sequence is TGTGCCACCAGCAGCAGGGTTTCCCAGGGGACTGAAGCTTTCTTT. Amino acids: CATSSRVSQGTEAFF. Full variable domain (rest looked up from reference TRBV15 and TRBJ1-1): DAMVIQNPRYQVTQFGKPVTLSCSQTLNHNVMYWYQQKSSQAPKLLFHYYDKDFNNEADTPDNFQSRRPNTSFCFLDIRSPGLGDTAMYLCATSSRVSQGTEAFFGQGTRLTVV.